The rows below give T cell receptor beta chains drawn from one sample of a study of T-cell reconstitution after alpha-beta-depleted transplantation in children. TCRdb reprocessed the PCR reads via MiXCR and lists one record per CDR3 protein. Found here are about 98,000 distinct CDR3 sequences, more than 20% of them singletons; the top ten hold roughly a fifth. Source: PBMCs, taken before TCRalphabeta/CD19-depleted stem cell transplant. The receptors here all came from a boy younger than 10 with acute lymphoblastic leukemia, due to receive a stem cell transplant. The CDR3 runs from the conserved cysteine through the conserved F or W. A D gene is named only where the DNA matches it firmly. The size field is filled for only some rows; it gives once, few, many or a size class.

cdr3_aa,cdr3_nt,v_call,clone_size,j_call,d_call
CSASGGMSNEQFF,TGCAGTGCTAGCGGAGGGATGTCAAATGAGCAGTTCTTC,TRBV20-1,few,TRBJ2-1,NA
CASSDGSKHYGYTF,TGCGCCAGCTCCGATGGCTCTAAACACTATGGCTACACCTTC,TRBV10-2,NA,TRBJ1-2,NA
CASSEQAGGKNIQYF,TGTGCCAGCAGCGAACAAGCGGGAGGGAAAAACATTCAGTACTTC,TRBV7-9,few,TRBJ2-4,TRBD2
CSARDPPRTQIHGYTF,TGCAGTGCTAGAGATCCCCCAAGGACCCAAATCCATGGCTACACCTTC,TRBV20-1,NA,TRBJ1-2,NA
CASSGWPEETQYF,TGTGCCAGCAGCGGGTGGCCTGAAGAGACCCAGTACTTC,TRBV7-2,NA,TRBJ2-5,NA
CASSLLVGDSGEQFF,TGTGCCAGCAGCTTGCTTGTGGGGGACAGCGGGGAGCAGTTCTTC,TRBV7-2,few,TRBJ2-1,NA
CASTAGSGELFF,TGCGCCAGCACTGCAGGGTCCGGGGAGCTGTTTTTT,TRBV10-2,NA,TRBJ2-2,NA
CSAPRPGRSTGELFF,TGCAGTGCTCCTCGCCCAGGGAGGAGCACCGGGGAGCTGTTTTTT,TRBV20-1,few,TRBJ2-2,NA
CASAIRTRGPTAFF,TGTGCCAGCGCAATTCGCACCAGGGGGCCAACTGCTTTCTTT,TRBV28,few,TRBJ1-1,TRBD1
CATSDPGGSGTNEQFF,TGTGCCACCAGTGACCCCGGGGGGAGCGGAACAAATGAGCAGTTCTTC,TRBV24-1,few,TRBJ2-1,TRBD2
CASSPRTGLAGEQFF,TGCGCCAGCAGCCCACGGACAGGGTTGGCGGGTGAGCAGTTCTTC,TRBV4-1,NA,TRBJ2-1,TRBD1
CSAPPPGTVNNQPQHF,TGCAGTGCTCCCCCCCCCGGGACAGTGAATAATCAGCCCCAGCATTTT,TRBV20-1,few,TRBJ1-5,TRBD1
CASSAYRVEDTEAFF,TGCGCCAGCAGCGCTTACAGGGTTGAAGACACTGAAGCTTTCTTT,TRBV5-1,NA,TRBJ1-1,NA
CSTRTGSGETQYF,TGCAGCACCCGGACAGGGTCGGGAGAGACCCAGTACTTC,TRBV29-1,many,TRBJ2-5,TRBD1
CASSKDRGRYEQYF,TGTGCCAGCAGCAAAGATCGGGGGAGGTACGAGCAGTACTTC,TRBV7-2,few,TRBJ2-7,NA
CSVRSRLRSTDTQYF,TGCAGCGTTCGCTCTAGGCTCCGGAGCACAGATACGCAGTATTTT,TRBV29-1,few,TRBJ2-3,NA
CASKLNGEQYF,TGCGCCAGCAAACTAAACGGCGAGCAGTACTTC,TRBV5-1,NA,TRBJ2-7,NA
CASSLRAGNHQPQHF,TGTGCCAGCAGCTTGAGGGCAGGGAACCATCAGCCCCAGCATTTT,TRBV5-6,NA,TRBJ1-5,NA